The T cell receptor beta chain under discussion was sequenced for a study of vaccination effects on CD4 cells after COVID-19. Study-level background: Participants completed two doses of the BNT162b2 or mRNA-1273 vaccine.

Within the ViraFEST assay, antigen-specific CD4+ T cells underwent expansion with viral peptide pools prior to sequencing. Subsequent to less than 13 days of culture, CD4+ T cells were isolated. The researchers cultured approximately 2 million PBMC per well with about 11 IU/ml IL-2 and 8 to 10 ug/ml peptides. Days 3 and 7 saw half the medium replaced with IL-2 medium. Broader study findings: Late in the post-vaccination period, infection-induced and vaccine-induced clones underwent marked clonal contraction.

Concerning this clone: The antigen is undetermined.

The CDR3 covers 17 residues. Germline loops: CDR1 GTSNPN, CDR2 SVGIG (reference sequence). Trimming took 1 base from V and 7 from J; bases not matched to a gene: 15. Assay used: immunoSEQ multiplex PCR; TCRdb lists only in-frame clones, some missing. This table holds tens of thousands of clones, 75% to 90% found once. The material was CD4+ T cells from PBMCs cultured with HCoV-229E spike peptides, obtained before COVID-19 vaccination. This TCR was sampled from a human donor who received a COVID-19 vaccine. The chain recombines TRBV30 with TRBJ1-5, with 8 bases aligning to TRBD1. CDR3 sequence: CAWSEDLSRGLWQPQHF. CDR3 DNA: TGTGCCTGGAGTGAGGATTTGAGCAGGGGGCTTTGGCAGCCCCAGCATTTT.